This T cell receptor (beta chain) was recovered during a study of cytomegalovirus exposure and HLA in healthy donors. Study-level background: The roughly 120 validation repertoires, a later analysis reported, used the same platform as the approximately 700 first-cohort repertoires.

Concerning this clone itself: Its matching antigen is unknown.

TCRdb's copy holds only in-frame clones and misses some; the assay was immunoSEQ multiplex PCR. Of 300,000 or so clones listed, 88% are singletons. Looked up from germline, CDR1 is MDHEN and CDR2 is SYDVKM. V shed 4 bases and J 2 bases; nucleotides not matched to a gene: 2. This CDR3 spans 15 amino acids. Broader study findings: Confirmation was obtained in vitro that three CMV-associated chains are specific for CMV antigens.

Sequencing used PBMCs. The sequence was obtained from a man younger than 40 in good health and CMV-seronegative. The chain couples TRBV28 to TRBJ1-6, with 7 positions matching TRBD1. The DNA for the CDR3 is TGTGCCAGCAGTTACAGGGGAACCTATAATTCACCCCTCCACTTT. It encodes CASSYRGTYNSPLHF.